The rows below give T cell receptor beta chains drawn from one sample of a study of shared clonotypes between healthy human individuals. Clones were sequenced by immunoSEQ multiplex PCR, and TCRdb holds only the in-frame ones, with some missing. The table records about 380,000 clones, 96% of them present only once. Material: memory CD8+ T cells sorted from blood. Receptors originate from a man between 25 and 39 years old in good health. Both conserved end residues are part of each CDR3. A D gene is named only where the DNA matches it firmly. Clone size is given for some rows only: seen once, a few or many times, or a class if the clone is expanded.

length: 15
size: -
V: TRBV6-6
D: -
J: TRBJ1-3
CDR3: CASSWGGDSGNTIYF
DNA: TGTGCCAGCAGTTGGGGGGGGGACTCTGGAAACACCATATATTTT

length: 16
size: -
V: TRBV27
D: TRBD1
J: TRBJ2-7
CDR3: CASRGVEGGKIYEQYF
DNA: TGTGCCAGCAGAGGGGTAGAAGGGGGCAAAATTTACGAGCAGTACTTC

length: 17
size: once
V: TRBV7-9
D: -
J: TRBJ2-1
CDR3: CASSGIISRPTYNEQFF
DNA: TGTGCCAGCAGCGGGATTATTTCTCGTCCCACCTACAATGAGCAGTTCTTC

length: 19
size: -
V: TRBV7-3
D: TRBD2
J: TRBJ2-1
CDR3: CASSLTSASGMGSYNEQFF
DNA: TGTGCCAGCAGCTTAACGTCGGCTAGCGGGATGGGGTCCTACAATGAGCAGTTCTTC

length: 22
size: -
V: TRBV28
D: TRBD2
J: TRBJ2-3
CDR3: CASSLARTKRGLAGDSPDTQYF
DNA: TGTGCCAGCAGTTTAGCCCGTACCAAACGGGGACTAGCGGGGGATTCCCCAGATACGCAGTATTTT

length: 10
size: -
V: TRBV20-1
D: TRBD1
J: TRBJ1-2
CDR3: CSAGQGGYTF
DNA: TGCAGTGCTGGACAGGGTGGCTACACCTTC

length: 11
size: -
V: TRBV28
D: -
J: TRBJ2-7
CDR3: CASSLATRQYF
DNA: TGTGCCAGCAGTTTAGCTACGAGGCAGTACTTC

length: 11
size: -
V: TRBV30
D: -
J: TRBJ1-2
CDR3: CAWSVRYGYTF
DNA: TGTGCCTGGAGTGTACGCTATGGCTACACCTTC

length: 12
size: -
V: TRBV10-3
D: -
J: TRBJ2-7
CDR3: CAISEAIYEQYF
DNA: TGTGCCATCAGTGAGGCGATCTACGAGCAGTACTTC

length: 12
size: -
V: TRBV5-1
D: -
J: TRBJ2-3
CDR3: CASRGEGDTQYF
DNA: TGCGCCAGCAGAGGAGAGGGGGATACGCAGTATTTT

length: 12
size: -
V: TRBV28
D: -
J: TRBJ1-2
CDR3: CASSSGGYGYTF
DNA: TGTGCCAGCAGCTCCGGTGGCTATGGCTACACCTTC

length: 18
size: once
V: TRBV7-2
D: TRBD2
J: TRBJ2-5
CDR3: CASSLRLTIAGVGETQYF
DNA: TGTGCCAGCAGCTTACGGCTCACAATAGCGGGAGTAGGAGAGACCCAGTACTTC

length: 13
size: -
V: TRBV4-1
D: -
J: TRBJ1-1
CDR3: CASSQARTVEAFF
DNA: TGCGCCAGCAGCCAAGCCCGGACAGTTGAAGCTTTCTTT

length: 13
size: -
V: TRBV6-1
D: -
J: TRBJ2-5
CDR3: CASSEGGGETQYF
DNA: TGTGCCAGCAGTGAAGGAGGGGGGGAGACCCAGTACTTC

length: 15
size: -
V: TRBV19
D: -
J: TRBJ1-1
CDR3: CASSIIFGAITEAFF
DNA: TGTGCCAGTAGTATAATTTTTGGAGCTATCACTGAAGCTTTCTTT

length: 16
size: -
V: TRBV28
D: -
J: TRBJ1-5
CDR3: CASLPQGWGSNQPQHF
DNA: TGTGCCAGCTTACCACAGGGATGGGGGAGCAATCAGCCCCAGCATTTT

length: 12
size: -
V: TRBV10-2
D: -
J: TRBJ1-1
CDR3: CASSRVNTEAFF
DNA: TGCGCCAGCAGCAGGGTGAACACTGAAGCTTTCTTT

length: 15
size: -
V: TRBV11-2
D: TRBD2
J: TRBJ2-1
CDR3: CASSLGTSGRDEQFF
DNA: TGTGCCAGCAGCTTGGGGACTAGCGGGAGAGATGAGCAGTTCTTC

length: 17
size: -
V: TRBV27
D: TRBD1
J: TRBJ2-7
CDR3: CASRKAAGGGIFYEQYF
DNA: TGTGCCAGCAGGAAAGCAGCAGGGGGCGGAATCTTTTACGAGCAGTACTTC

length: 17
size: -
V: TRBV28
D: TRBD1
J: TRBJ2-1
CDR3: CASSLAPDRGKYNEQFF
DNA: TGTGCCAGCAGTCTGGCCCCGGACAGGGGTAAATACAATGAGCAGTTCTTC

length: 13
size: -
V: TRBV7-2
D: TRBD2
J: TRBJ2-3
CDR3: CASSLGGQRDYYF
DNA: TGTGCCAGCAGCTTAGGTGGTCAACGGGACTACTATTTT

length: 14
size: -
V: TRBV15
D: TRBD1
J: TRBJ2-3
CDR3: CATSRGQLGDTQYF
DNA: TGTGCCACCAGCAGGGGACAGTTGGGGGATACGCAGTATTTT

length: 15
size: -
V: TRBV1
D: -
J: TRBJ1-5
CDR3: CTSSPGQGANQPQHF
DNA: TGCACCAGCAGCCCAGGACAGGGGGCTAATCAGCCCCAGCATTTT

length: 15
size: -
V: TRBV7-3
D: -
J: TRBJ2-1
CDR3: CASSLGTAYNNEQFF
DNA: TGTGCCAGCAGCTTAGGGACTGCATACAACAATGAGCAGTTCTTC

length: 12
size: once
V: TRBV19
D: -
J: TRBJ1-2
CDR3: CASSMSVYGYTF
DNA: TGTGCCAGTAGTATGTCGGTCTATGGCTACACCTTC

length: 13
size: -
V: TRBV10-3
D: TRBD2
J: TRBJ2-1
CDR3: CAIRLAGGGEQFF
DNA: TGTGCCATTCGACTAGCGGGAGGGGGTGAGCAGTTCTTC

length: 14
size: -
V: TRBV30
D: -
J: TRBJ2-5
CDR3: CAWSVAGFVETQYF
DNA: TGTGCCTGGAGTGTGGCCGGGTTCGTGGAGACCCAGTACTTC

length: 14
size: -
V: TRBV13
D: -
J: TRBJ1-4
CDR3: CASSKGNIEAKLFF
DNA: TGTGCCAGCAGCAAGGGAAACATCGAAGCAAAACTGTTTTTT

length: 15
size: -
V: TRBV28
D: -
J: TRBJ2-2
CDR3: CASSFIGKDTGELFF
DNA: TGTGCCAGCAGTTTTATAGGGAAGGACACCGGGGAGCTGTTTTTT

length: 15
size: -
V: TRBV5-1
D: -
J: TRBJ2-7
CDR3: CASSLPGTRAYEQYF
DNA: TGCGCCAGCAGCCTTCCCGGGACTCGAGCCTACGAGCAGTACTTC

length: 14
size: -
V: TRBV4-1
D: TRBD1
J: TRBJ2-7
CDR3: CASSQDRGLYEQYF
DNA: TGCGCCAGCAGCCAAGACAGGGGGCTCTACGAGCAGTACTTC

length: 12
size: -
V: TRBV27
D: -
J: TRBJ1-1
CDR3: CASGRMNTEAFF
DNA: TGTGCCAGCGGACGAATGAACACTGAAGCTTTCTTT

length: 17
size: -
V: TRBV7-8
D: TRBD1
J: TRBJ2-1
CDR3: CASSLRYRTGFYNEQFF
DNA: TGTGCCAGCAGCTTAAGGTATCGGACAGGGTTTTACAATGAGCAGTTCTTC

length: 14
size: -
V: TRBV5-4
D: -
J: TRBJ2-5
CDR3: CASRILEARETQYF
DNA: TGTGCCAGCAGGATCCTAGAGGCCAGGGAGACCCAGTACTTC

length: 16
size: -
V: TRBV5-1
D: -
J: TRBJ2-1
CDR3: CASSLTNLYSYNEQFF
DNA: TGCGCCAGCAGCTTAACTAACCTTTACTCCTACAATGAGCAGTTCTTC

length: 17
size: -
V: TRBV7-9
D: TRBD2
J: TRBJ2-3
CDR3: CASSLYMAGGNLDTQYF
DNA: TGTGCCAGCAGCTTATATATGGCGGGAGGGAACCTAGATACGCAGTATTTT

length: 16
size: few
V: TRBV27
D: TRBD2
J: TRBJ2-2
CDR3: CASSYYGGRATGELFF
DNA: TGTGCCAGCAGTTATTACGGCGGGAGGGCCACCGGGGAGCTGTTTTTT

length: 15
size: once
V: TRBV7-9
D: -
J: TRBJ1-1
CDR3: CASSPTGGVVTEAFF
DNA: TGTGCCAGCAGCCCGACGGGAGGGGTGGTCACTGAAGCTTTCTTT

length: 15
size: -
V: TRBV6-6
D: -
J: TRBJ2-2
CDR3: CASSRSPGNTGELFF
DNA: TGTGCCAGCAGCCGGTCCCCCGGGAACACCGGGGAGCTGTTTTTT

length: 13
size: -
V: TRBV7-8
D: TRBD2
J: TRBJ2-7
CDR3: CASSTRLAYEQYF
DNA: TGTGCCAGCAGCACACGACTAGCATACGAGCAGTACTTC

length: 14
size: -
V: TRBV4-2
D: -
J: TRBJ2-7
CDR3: CASSAQTGLSVQYF
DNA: TGTGCCAGCAGCGCACAAACCGGGTTGAGCGTGCAGTACTTC

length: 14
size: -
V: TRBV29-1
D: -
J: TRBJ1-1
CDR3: CSVVRPLLNTEAFF
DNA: TGCAGCGTTGTGCGTCCCCTACTTAACACTGAAGCTTTCTTT

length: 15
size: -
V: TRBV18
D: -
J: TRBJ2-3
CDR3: CASSTRGTSTDTQYF
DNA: TGTGCCAGCTCCACTAGGGGGACTAGCACAGATACGCAGTATTTT

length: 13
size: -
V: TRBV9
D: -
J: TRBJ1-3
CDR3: CASSVGQGNTIYF
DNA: TGTGCCAGCAGCGTAGGACAGGGAAACACCATATATTTT

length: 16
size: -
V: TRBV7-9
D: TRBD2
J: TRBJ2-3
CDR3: CASSLLTSGSADTQYF
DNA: TGTGCCAGCAGCTTACTGACTAGCGGGAGTGCAGATACGCAGTATTTT

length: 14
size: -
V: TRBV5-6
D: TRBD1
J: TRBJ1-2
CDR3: CASSFLGQSYGYTF
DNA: TGTGCCAGCAGCTTCCTGGGACAGTCCTATGGCTACACCTTC

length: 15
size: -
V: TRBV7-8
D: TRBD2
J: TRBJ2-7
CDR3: CASRLTSGSSYEQYF
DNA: TGTGCCAGCAGGTTGACTAGCGGAAGCTCCTACGAGCAGTACTTC

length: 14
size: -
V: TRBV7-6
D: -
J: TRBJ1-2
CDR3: CASSLGTEHYGYTF
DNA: TGTGCCAGCAGCTTAGGCACGGAACACTATGGCTACACCTTC

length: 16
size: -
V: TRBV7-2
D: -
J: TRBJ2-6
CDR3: CASSLDPFHGANVLTF
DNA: TGTGCCAGCAGCTTAGACCCCTTTCACGGGGCCAACGTCCTGACTTTC

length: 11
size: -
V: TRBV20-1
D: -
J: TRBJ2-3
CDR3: CSAGGTDTQYF
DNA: TGCAGTGCAGGGGGGACAGATACGCAGTATTTT

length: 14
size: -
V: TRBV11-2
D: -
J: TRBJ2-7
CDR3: CASSTYEGADEQYF
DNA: TGTGCCAGCAGTACGTATGAGGGAGCGGACGAGCAGTACTTC

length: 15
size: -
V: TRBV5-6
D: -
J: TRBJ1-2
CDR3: CASSLLDRPGYGYTF
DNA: TGTGCCAGCAGCTTGCTAGATAGGCCTGGCTATGGCTACACCTTC

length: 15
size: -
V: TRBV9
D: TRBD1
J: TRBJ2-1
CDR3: CASSVGTGRRNEQFF
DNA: TGTGCCAGCAGCGTGGGGACAGGAAGAAGGAATGAGCAGTTCTTC

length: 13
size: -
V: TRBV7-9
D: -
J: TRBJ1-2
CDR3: CASSAPGSYGYTF
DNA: TGTGCCAGCAGCGCCCCCGGGTCCTATGGCTACACCTTC

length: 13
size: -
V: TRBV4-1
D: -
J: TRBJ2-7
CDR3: CASSQGNGRDRYF
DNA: TGCGCCAGCAGCCAAGGCAATGGACGGGATAGGTACTTC

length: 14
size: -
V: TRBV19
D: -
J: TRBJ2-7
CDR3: CASRKRYNSYEQYF
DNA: TGTGCCAGTAGAAAGCGGTATAACTCCTACGAGCAGTACTTC

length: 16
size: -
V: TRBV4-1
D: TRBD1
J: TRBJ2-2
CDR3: CASSQVQDRGSGELFF
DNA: TGCGCCAGCAGCCAAGTTCAGGACAGGGGATCCGGGGAGCTGTTTTTT

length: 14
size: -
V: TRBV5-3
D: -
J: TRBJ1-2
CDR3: CARSLVQGQGGYTF
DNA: TGTGCCAGAAGCTTGGTTCAGGGCCAGGGTGGCTACACCTTC

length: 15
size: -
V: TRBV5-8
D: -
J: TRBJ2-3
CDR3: CASSLSGASTDTQYF
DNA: TGTGCCAGCAGCTTGTCGGGGGCTTCCACAGATACGCAGTATTTT